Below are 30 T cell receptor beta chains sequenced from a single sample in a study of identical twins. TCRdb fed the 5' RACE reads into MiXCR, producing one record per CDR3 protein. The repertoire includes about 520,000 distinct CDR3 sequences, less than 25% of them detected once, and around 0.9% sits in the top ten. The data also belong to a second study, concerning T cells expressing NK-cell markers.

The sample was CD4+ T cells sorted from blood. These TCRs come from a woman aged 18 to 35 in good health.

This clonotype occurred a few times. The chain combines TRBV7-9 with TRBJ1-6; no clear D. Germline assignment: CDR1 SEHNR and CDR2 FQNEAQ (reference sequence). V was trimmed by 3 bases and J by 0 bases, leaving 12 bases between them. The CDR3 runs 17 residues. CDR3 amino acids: CASSLVDGSSYNSPLHF. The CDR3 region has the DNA TGTGCCAGCAGCTTGGTGGACGGTAGCTCCTATAATTCACCCCTCCACTTT.

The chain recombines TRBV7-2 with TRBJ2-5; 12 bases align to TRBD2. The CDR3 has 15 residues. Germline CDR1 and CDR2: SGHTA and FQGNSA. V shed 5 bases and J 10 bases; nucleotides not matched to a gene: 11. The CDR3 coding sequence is TGTGCCAGCAGCAGAGCCGCGACTAGCGGGAGTAACCAGTACTTC. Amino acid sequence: CASSRAATSGSNQYF.

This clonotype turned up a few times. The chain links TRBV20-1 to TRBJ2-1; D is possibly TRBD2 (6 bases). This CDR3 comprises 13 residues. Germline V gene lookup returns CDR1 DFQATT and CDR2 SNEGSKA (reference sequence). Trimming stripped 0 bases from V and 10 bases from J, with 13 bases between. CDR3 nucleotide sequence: TGCAGTGCTAGAGATCGGGTGGGAGGAGAGCAGTTCTTC. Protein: CSARDRVGGEQFF.

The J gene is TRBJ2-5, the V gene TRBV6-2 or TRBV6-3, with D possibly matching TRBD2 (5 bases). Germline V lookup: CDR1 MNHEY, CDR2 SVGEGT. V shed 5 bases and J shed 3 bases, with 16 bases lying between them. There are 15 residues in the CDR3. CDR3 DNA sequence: TGTGCCAGCAGTGTACTAGGGCATGCGGAAGAGACCCAGTACTTC. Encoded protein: CASSVLGHAEETQYF.

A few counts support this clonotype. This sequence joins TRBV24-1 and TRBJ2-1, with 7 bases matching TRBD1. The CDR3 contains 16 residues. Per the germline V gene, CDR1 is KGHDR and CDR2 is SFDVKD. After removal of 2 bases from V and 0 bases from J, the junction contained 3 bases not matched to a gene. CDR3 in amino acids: CATSDSTGSSYNEQFF. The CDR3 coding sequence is TGTGCCACCAGTGATTCGACAGGGAGCTCCTACAATGAGCAGTTCTTC.

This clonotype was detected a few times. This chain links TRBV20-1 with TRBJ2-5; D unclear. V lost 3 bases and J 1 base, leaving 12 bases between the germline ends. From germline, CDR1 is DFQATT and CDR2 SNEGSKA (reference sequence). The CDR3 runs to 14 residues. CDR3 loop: CSASYVAAQETQYF. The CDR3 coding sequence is TGCAGTGCTAGTTATGTTGCGGCCCAAGAGACCCAGTACTTC.

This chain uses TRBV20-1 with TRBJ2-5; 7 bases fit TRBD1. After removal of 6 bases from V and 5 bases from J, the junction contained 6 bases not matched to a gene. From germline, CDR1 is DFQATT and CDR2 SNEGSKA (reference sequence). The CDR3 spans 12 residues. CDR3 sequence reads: CSAKQGQETQYF. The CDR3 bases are TGCAGTGCCAAACAGGGGCAGGAGACCCAGTACTTC.

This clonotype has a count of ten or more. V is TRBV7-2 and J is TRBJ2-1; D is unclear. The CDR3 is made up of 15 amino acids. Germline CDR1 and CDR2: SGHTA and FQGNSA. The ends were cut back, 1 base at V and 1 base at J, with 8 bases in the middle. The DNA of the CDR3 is TGTGCCAGCAGCTTAGTCGCTAGTTCCTACAATGAGCAGTTCTTC. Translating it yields CASSLVASSYNEQFF.

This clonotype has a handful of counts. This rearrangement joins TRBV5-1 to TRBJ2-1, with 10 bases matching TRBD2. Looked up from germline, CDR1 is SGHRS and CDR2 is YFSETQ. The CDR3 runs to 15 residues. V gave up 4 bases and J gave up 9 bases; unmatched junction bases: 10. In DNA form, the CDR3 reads TGCGCCAGCAGCGCAACTAGCGGGATACGGAGTGAGCAGTTCTTC. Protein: CASSATSGIRSEQFF.

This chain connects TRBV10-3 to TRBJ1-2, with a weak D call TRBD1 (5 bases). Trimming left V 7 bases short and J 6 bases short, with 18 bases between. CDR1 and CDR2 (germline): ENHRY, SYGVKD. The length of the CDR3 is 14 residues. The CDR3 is CAITERGEENGYTF. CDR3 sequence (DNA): TGTGCCATCACCGAGAGGGGTGAGGAAAATGGCTACACCTTC.

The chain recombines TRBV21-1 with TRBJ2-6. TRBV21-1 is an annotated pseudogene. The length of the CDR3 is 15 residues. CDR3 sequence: CASSKEAAGANVLTF. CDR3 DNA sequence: TGTGCCAGCAGCAAAGAGGCGGCTGGGGCCAACGTCCTGACTTTC.

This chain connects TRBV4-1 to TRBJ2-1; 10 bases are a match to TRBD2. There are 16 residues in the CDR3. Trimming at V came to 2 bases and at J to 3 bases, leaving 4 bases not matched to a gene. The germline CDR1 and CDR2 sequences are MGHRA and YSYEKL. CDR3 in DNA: TGCGCCAGCAGCCAAATAAGACTAGCGGGCTACAATGAGCAGTTCTTC. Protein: CASSQIRLAGYNEQFF.

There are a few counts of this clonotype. The CDR3 is CASSLLGGRYEQYF. As DNA, the CDR3 is TGTGCCAGCAGCTTACTGGGTGGGCGGTACGAGCAGTACTTC. The gene calls are TRBV7-9 and TRBJ2-7, with no clear D. The germline gives CDR1 SEHNR, CDR2 FQNEAQ (reference sequence). CDR3 length: 14 amino acids. Trimming shortened V by 2 bases and J by 4 bases, and 12 bases separated the two germline ends.

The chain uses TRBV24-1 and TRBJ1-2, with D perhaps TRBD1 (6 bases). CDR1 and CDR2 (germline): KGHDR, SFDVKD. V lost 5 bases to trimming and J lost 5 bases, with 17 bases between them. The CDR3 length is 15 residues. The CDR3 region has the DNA TGTGCCACCAGTGGCGCGACAGGTCGCCCTTATGGCTACACCTTC. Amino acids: CATSGATGRPYGYTF.

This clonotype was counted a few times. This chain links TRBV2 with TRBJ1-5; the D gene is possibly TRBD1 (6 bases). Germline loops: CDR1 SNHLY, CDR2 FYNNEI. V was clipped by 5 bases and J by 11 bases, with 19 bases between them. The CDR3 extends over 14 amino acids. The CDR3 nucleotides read TGTGCCAGCAGTCTCGACAGCCTAGGGGGAACCCAGCATTTT. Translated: CASSLDSLGGTQHF. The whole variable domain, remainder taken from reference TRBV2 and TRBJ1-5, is EPEVTQTPSHQVTQMGQEVILRCVPISNHLYFYWYRQILGQKVEFLVSFYNNEISEKSEIFDDQFSVERPDGSNFTLKIRSTKLEDSAMYFCASSLDSLGGTQHFGDGTRLSIL.

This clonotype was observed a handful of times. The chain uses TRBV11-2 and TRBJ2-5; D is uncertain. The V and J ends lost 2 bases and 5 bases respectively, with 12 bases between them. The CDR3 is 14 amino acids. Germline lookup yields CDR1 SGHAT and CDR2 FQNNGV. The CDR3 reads CASSLPVTRETQYF. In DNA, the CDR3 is TGTGCCAGCAGCTTACCGGTCACCAGGGAGACCCAGTACTTC.

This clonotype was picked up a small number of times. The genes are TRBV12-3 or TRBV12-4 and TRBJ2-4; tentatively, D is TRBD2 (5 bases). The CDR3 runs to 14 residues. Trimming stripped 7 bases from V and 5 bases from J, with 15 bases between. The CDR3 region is CASTVRGFENIQYF. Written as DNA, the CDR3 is TGTGCCAGCACGGTCCGGGGTTTTGAAAACATTCAGTACTTC.

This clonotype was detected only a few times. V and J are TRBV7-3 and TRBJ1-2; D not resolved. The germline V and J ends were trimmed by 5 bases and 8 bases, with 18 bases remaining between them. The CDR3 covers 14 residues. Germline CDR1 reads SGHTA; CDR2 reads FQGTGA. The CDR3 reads CASSPNWAGGGYTF. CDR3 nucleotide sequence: TGTGCCAGCAGCCCAAATTGGGCAGGAGGCGGCTACACCTTC.

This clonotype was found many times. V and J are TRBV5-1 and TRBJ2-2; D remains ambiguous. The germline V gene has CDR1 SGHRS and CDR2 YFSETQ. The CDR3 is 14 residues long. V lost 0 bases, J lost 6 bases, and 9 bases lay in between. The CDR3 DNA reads TGCGCCAGCAGCTTGGGAGCCGAGGCCGGGGAGCTGTTTTTT. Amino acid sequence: CASSLGAEAGELFF.

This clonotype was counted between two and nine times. CDR3 sequence reads: CASSTDSSGNQPQHF. DNA of the CDR3: TGTGCCAGTAGTACGGACAGTTCCGGCAATCAGCCCCAGCATTTT. V and J are TRBV19 and TRBJ1-5; D might be TRBD1 (6 bases). V was cut by 4 bases and J by 2 bases, with 12 bases left in between. The V gene's germline CDR1 is LNHDA and CDR2 SQIVND (reference sequence). This CDR3 has 15 amino acids.

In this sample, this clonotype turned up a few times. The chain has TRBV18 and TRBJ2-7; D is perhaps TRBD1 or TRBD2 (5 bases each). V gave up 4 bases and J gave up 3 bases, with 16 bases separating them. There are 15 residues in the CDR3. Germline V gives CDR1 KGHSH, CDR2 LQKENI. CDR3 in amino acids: CASSQTRDEVYEQYF. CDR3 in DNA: TGTGCCAGCTCACAAACCCGGGACGAGGTCTACGAGCAGTACTTC.

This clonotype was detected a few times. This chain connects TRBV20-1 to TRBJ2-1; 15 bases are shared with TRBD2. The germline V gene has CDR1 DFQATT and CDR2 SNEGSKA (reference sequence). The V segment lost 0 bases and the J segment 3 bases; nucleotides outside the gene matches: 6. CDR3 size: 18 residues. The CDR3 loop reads CSARDLGTSGGNYNEQFF. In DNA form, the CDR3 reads TGCAGTGCTAGAGATCTAGGGACTAGCGGGGGGAACTACAATGAGCAGTTCTTC.

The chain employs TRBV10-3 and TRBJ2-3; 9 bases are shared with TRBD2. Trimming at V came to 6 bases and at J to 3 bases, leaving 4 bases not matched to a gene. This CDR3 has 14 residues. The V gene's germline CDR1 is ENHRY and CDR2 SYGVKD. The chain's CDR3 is CAIRAGGSTDTQYF. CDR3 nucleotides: TGTGCCATCAGAGCGGGGGGAAGTACAGATACGCAGTATTTT.

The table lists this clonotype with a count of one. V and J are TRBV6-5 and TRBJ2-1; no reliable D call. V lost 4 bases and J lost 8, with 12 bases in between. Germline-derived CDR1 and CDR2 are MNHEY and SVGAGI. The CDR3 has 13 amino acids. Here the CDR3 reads CASSSPSSDEQFF. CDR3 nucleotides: TGTGCCAGCAGTTCCCCGAGTTCGGATGAGCAGTTCTTC.

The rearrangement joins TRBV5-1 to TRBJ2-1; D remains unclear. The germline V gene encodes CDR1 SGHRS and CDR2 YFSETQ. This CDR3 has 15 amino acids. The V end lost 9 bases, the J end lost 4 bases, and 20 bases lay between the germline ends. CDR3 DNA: TGCGCCACCATGGTCCACCCGAGGTTATACAATGAGCAGTTCTTC. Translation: CATMVHPRLYNEQFF.

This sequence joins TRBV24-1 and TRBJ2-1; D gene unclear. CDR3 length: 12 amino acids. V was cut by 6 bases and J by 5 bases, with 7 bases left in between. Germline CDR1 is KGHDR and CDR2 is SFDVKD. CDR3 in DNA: TGTGCCACCAGTAGGCAGGACAATGAGCAGTTCTTC. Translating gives CATSRQDNEQFF.

CDR3 amino acids: CASSLAWDTQYF. For the CDR3, the DNA is TGTGCCAGCAGCTTGGCCTGGGATACGCAGTATTTT. The chain employs TRBV5-5 and TRBJ2-3; D not certain. The CDR3 extends over 12 amino acids. Deletions cut 0 bases from V and 6 bases from J, with 5 bases between. Germline V gene lookup returns CDR1 SGHKS and CDR2 YYEKEE (reference sequence).

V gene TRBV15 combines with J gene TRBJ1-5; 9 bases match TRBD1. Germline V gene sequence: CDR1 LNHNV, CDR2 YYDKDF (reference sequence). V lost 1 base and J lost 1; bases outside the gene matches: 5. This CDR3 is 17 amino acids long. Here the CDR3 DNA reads TGTGCCACCAGCAGAGGCCGGGGACAGGGAAGCAATCAGCCCCAGCATTTT. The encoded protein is CATSRGRGQGSNQPQHF.

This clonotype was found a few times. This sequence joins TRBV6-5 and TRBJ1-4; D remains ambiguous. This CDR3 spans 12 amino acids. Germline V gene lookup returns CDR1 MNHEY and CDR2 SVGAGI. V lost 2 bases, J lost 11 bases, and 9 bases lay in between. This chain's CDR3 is CASSYPMGKLFF. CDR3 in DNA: TGTGCCAGCAGTTACCCCATGGGGAAACTGTTTTTT.

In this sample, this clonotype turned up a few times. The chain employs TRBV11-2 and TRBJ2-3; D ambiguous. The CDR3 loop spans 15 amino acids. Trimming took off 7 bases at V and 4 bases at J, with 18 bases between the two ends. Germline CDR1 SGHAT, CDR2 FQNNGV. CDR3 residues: CASTPLESYADTQYF. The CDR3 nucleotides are TGTGCCAGCACCCCCCTAGAATCCTATGCAGATACGCAGTATTTT.